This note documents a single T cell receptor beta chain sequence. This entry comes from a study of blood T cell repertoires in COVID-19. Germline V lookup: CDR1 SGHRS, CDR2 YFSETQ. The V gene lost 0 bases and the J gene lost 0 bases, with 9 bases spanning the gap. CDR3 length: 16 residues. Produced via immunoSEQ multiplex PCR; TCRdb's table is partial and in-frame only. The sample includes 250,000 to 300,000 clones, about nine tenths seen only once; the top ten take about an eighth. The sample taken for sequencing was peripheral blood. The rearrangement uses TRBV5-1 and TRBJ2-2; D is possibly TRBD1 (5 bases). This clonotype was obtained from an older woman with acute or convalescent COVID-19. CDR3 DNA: TGCGCCAGCAGCTTGGAGTCGACAGCGAACACCGGGGAGCTGTTTTTT. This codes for CASSLESTANTGELFF. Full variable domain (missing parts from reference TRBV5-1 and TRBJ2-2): KAGVTQTPRYLIKTRGQQVTLSCSPISGHRSVSWYQQTPGQGLQFLFEYFSETQRNKGNFPGRFSGRQFSNSRSEMNVSTLELGDSALYLCASSLESTANTGELFFGEGSRLTVL.